The next 9 T cell receptor beta chains were all read from a single sample in a study of blood T cell repertoires in COVID-19. Method: immunoSEQ multiplex PCR; TCRdb's copy keeps in-frame clones and lacks some. The sample includes 170,000 or so clones, roughly 83% seen only once; the top ten take roughly 14%. The sample taken for sequencing was peripheral blood. The source of these receptors is a man younger than 35 with active or convalescent COVID-19.

V is TRBV6-5 and J is TRBJ2-7, with 9 bases identical to TRBD1. The length of the CDR3 is 14 residues. The germline gives CDR1 MNHEY, CDR2 SVGAGI. V gave up 4 bases and J gave up 5 bases; unmatched junction bases: 6. CDR3 in DNA: TGTGCCAGCAGTTTCTCGGGACAGGGAAACGAGCAGTACTTC. Its protein product is CASSFSGQGNEQYF.

This clone was recorded only once. This sequence joins TRBV10-3 and TRBJ1-1, with a weak D call TRBD1 (6 bases). Trimming left V 6 bases short and J 1 base short, with 12 bases between. The CDR3 is 14 residues long. Germline V gene lookup returns CDR1 ENHRY and CDR2 SYGVKD. In DNA form, the CDR3 reads TGTGCCATCAGCCCAGACAGGCGGAACACTGAAGCTTTCTTT. As protein: CAISPDRRNTEAFF.

The rearrangement links TRBV5-4 to TRBJ2-7, with TRBD1 identical over 8 bases. Germline trimming cut 2 bases from V and 2 bases from J; bases unmatched to any gene: 6. This CDR3 comprises 15 residues. CDR1 and CDR2 from the germline V gene are SGHNT and YYREEE (reference sequence). The CDR3: CASSLTGGSPYEQYF. The CDR3 bases are TGTGCCAGCAGCTTAACAGGGGGGTCCCCCTACGAGCAGTACTTC. Complete variable domain (other parts from reference TRBV5-4 and TRBJ2-7): ETGVTQSPTHLIKTRGQQVTLRCSSQSGHNTVSWYQQALGQGPQFIFQYYREEENGRGNFPPRFSGLQFPNYSSELNVNALELDDSALYLCASSLTGGSPYEQYFGPGTRLTVT.

This clone appeared a single time. The chain is built from TRBV7-3 and TRBJ2-5; 10 nucleotides align to TRBD2. Trimming at V came to 0 bases and at J to 4 bases, leaving 17 bases not matched to a gene. The CDR3 covers 20 residues. Germline loops: CDR1 SGHTA, CDR2 FQGTGA. DNA for the CDR3: TGTGCCAGCAGCTTAACTGGCCTAGCGGGAGTCCCCGGGGTACGAGAGACCCAGTACTTC. Amino acid sequence: CASSLTGLAGVPGVRETQYF. Supplemented by reference TRBV7-3 and TRBJ2-5, the full variable domain reads GAGVSQTPSNKVTEKGKYVELRCDPISGHTALYWYRQSLGQGPEFLIYFQGTGAADDSGLPNDRFFAVRPEGSVSTLKIQRTERGDSAVYLCASSLTGLAGVPGVRETQYFGPGTRLLVL.

This chain uses TRBV5-1 with TRBJ2-7; 8 bases map to TRBD2. The CDR3 is made up of 16 amino acids. CDR1 is SGHRS, CDR2 YFSETQ, per germline. V lost 5 bases to trimming and J lost 6 bases; unmatched junction nucleotides: 16. This CDR3 is CASSPTSAGDRVEQYF. CDR3 DNA: TGCGCCAGCAGTCCAACCTCAGCGGGAGACAGAGTCGAGCAGTACTTC.

This clone was observed a few times. The rearrangement links TRBV12-3 or TRBV12-4 to TRBJ1-4; 8 bases are a match to TRBD1. V dropped 3 bases and J dropped 13; count of bases not matched to a gene: 4. CDR3 length: 12 residues. This chain's CDR3 is CASSLYRGGLFF. DNA of the CDR3: TGTGCCAGCAGTTTGTACAGGGGGGGACTGTTTTTT.

The rearrangement links TRBV12-5 to TRBJ1-4; 7 bases agree with TRBD1. The J segment lost 7 bases and the V segment lost 5 bases, leaving 16 bases of the junction unmatched. CDR1 is LGHNT and CDR2 is FRNRAP in the germline V gene. The CDR3 has 17 amino acids. CDR3 nucleotides: TGTGCTAGTGGTATCTCCCATGTAGGGGGCTTTAGTGAAAAACTGTTTTTT. It codes for CASGISHVGGFSEKLFF.

This clone occurred a few times. The V gene is TRBV5-1, the J gene TRBJ1-2, with 7 bases matching TRBD1. Germline V gene sequence: CDR1 SGHRS, CDR2 YFSETQ. This CDR3 region has 13 residues. Losses at the gene ends were 0 bases for V and 6 bases for J; bases not matched to a gene: 2. The CDR3 loop is CASSLDRGNGYTF. The CDR3 coding sequence is TGCGCCAGCAGCTTGGACAGGGGAAATGGCTACACCTTC.

The chain employs TRBV2 and TRBJ1-1; tentative D call: TRBD1 (5 bases). CDR1 and CDR2 from the germline V gene are SNHLY and FYNNEI. This CDR3 comprises 14 residues. The ends were cut back, 5 bases at V and 5 bases at J, with 15 bases in the middle. For the CDR3, the DNA is TGTGCCAGCAGTTACGCCTTTGGGGGGACTGAAGCTTTCTTT. Its protein product is CASSYAFGGTEAFF.